Shown below are 3 T cell receptor beta chains from a single sample sequenced in a study of cytomegalovirus exposure and HLA in healthy donors. The PCR made use of 60 Vbeta and 13 Jbeta primers. Repertoires were generated with immunoSEQ multiplex PCR, while TCRdb's copy carries only in-frame clones and drops some. The sample yields 150,000 to 200,000 clones, 79% seen once. The sequenced sample was PBMCs. The receptors originated from a woman aged 35 to 49 in good health and CMV-seronegative.

The chain is built from TRBV4-2 and TRBJ2-1; perhaps TRBD2 as D (6 bases). CDR3 length equals 15 residues. V was shortened by 2 bases and J by 1 base, with 9 bases between the two germline ends. From germline, CDR1 is LGHNA and CDR2 YNFKEQ. The CDR3: CASSQSEGSYNEQFF. In DNA form, the CDR3 reads TGTGCCAGCAGCCAATCGGAGGGGTCCTACAATGAGCAGTTCTTC.

J is TRBJ2-1 and V is TRBV7-2; 7 positions agree with TRBD1. Germline assignment: CDR1 SGHTA and CDR2 FQGNSA. This CDR3 has 12 amino acids. The junction had 8 bases not matched to a gene; V was cut back by 3 bases and J by 15 bases. CDR3 sequence: CASSFWTGRRFF. The CDR3 DNA follows: TGTGCCAGCAGCTTCTGGACAGGCCGGCGGTTCTTC.

The chain is built from TRBV21-1 and TRBJ2-1; the table's D gene call, TRBD2, was not cross checked with the DNA. TRBV21-1 is a pseudogene. The CDR3 contains 18 residues. CDR3 coding DNA: TGTGCCAGCAGCCCCCAAGGGGCGGGAGGGCCTGCGGGCAATGAGCAGTTCTTC. Amino acids: CASSPQGAGGPAGNEQFF.